Following are 19 T cell receptor beta chains from one sample sequenced in a study of shared clonotypes between healthy human individuals. Assay: immunoSEQ multiplex PCR; the TCRdb copy retains only in-frame clones and omits some. The data show fewer than 1.6 million clones, approximately 98.5% seen once. Sequenced: naive CD4+ T cells sorted from blood. The subset: CD45RA+ positively selected. The receptor source for this set is a man younger than 45 in good health.

The chain carries TRBV18 and TRBJ1-1; D is unresolved. Per the germline V gene, CDR1 is KGHSH and CDR2 is LQKENI. The ends were cut back, 0 bases at V and 3 bases at J, with 14 bases in the middle. CDR3 length equals 16 residues. The CDR3 loop is CASSPPTVARDTEAFF. For the CDR3, the DNA is TGTGCCAGCTCACCACCTACAGTGGCAAGGGACACTGAAGCTTTCTTT.

The CDR3 protein is CASKDQSSIETQYF. CDR3 sequence (DNA): TGTGCCAGCAAGGACCAAAGCTCAATAGAGACCCAGTACTTC. The rearrangement joins TRBV27 to TRBJ2-5; D is ambiguous. V dropped 7 bases and J dropped 4 bases, with 16 bases sitting between them. CDR3 length equals 14 residues. In germline, CDR1 is MNHEY, CDR2 SMNVEV (reference sequence).

The genes are TRBV10-3 and TRBJ2-1; TRBD2 aligns across 11 bases. The J segment lost 2 bases and the V segment lost 3 bases, leaving 6 bases of the junction unmatched. The CDR3 contains 17 residues. The germline gives CDR1 ENHRY, CDR2 SYGVKD. CDR3 protein: CAISESLAGATYNEQFF. The CDR3 DNA reads as TGTGCCATCAGTGAATCACTAGCGGGAGCCACCTACAATGAGCAGTTCTTC.

In this sample, this clone turned up once. V and J are TRBV6-6 and TRBJ1-4; TRBD1 is a possible D gene (5 bases). V gave up 4 bases and J gave up 4 bases, with 16 bases separating them. The CDR3 runs 16 residues. Germline CDR1 MNHNY, CDR2 SVGAGI (reference sequence). The CDR3 loop is CASSFYFQGDNEKLFF. DNA for the CDR3: TGTGCCAGCAGTTTCTATTTTCAGGGCGATAATGAAAAACTGTTTTTT.

V usage is TRBV5-4 and J usage is TRBJ1-2; tentatively, D is TRBD1 (6 bases). CDR1 and CDR2 (germline): SGHNT, YYREEE (reference sequence). The CDR3 spans 14 residues. Trimming pared 4 bases from V and 4 bases from J, leaving 14 bases between. The CDR3 protein is CASSPPQGSYGYTF. The CDR3 DNA reads TGTGCCAGCAGCCCGCCACAGGGCTCCTATGGCTACACCTTC.

This chain connects TRBV5-1 to TRBJ2-3; 8 bases fit TRBD2. This CDR3 has 15 residues. Germline CDR1 reads SGHRS; CDR2 reads YFSETQ. V was clipped by 2 bases and J by 2 bases; unmatched bases: 4. The CDR3 spells CASSLRAGVTDTQYF. The CDR3 nucleotides read TGCGCCAGCAGCTTAAGAGCGGGGGTCACAGATACGCAGTATTTT.

The chain combines TRBV21-1 with TRBJ1-2; TRBD1 is the table's D call and was not checked against the DNA. TRBV21-1 is listed as a pseudogene. This CDR3 has 18 residues. CDR3 nucleotides: TGTGCCAGCAGCAAAGCGCGGGAAACAGGGGGCGGGGACTATGGCTACACCTTC. It is translated as CASSKARETGGGDYGYTF.

The rearrangement links TRBV19 to TRBJ2-6; 9 positions match TRBD2. This CDR3 is 17 amino acids long. Trimming removed 4 bases from V and 0 bases from J; junction bases left unmatched: 4. From germline, CDR1 is LNHDA and CDR2 SQIVND (reference sequence). The DNA for the CDR3 is TGTGCCAGTAGTAGCTCTAGCGGGAACTCTGGGGCCAACGTCCTGACTTTC. It codes for CASSSSSGNSGANVLTF. Together with reference TRBV19 and TRBJ2-6, the CDR3 gives the full variable domain: DGGITQSPKYLFRKEGQNVTLSCEQNLNHDAMYWYRQDPGQGLRLIYYSQIVNDFQKGDIAEGYSVSREKKESFPLTVTSAQKNPTAFYLCASSSSSGNSGANVLTFGAGSRLTVL.

CDR3 protein: CASSADGNQPQHF. As DNA, the CDR3 is TGTGCCAGCAGCGCGGACGGAAATCAGCCCCAGCATTTT. The chain combines TRBV7-2 with TRBJ1-5; the D is unclear. CDR3 length: 13 residues. V lost 5 bases and J 4 bases, leaving 9 bases between the germline ends. Germline assignment: CDR1 SGHTA and CDR2 FQGNSA.

J is TRBJ1-2 and V is TRBV11-2, with D hard to call. Between the trimmed V and J ends, which lost 4 bases and 2 bases, there was a span of 11 bases. The CDR3 loop spans 14 amino acids. CDR1 is SGHAT, CDR2 FQNNGV, per germline. CDR3 in amino acids: CASSSVKGNYGYTF. CDR3 coding DNA: TGTGCCAGCAGCTCCGTTAAAGGAAACTATGGCTACACCTTC.

The rearrangement uses TRBV5-1 and TRBJ2-1; TRBD2 matches at 10 bases. The CDR3 is made up of 14 amino acids. From germline, CDR1 is SGHRS and CDR2 YFSETQ. J was trimmed by 9 bases and V by 0 bases; bases with no gene match: 3. CDR3 nucleotides: TGCGCCAGCAGCTTGGCTAGCGGGAGTGCTGAGCAGTTCTTC. This gives the protein CASSLASGSAEQFF.

The chain is built from TRBV5-1 and TRBJ2-7; no firm D call. The CDR3 has 14 amino acids. Germline assignment: CDR1 SGHRS and CDR2 YFSETQ. V shed 0 bases and J shed 6 bases, with 13 bases lying between them. The DNA of the CDR3 is TGCGCCAGCAGCTTGGCCAGTGCCATTTCCGAGCAGTACTTC. Its translation: CASSLASAISEQYF.

This chain connects TRBV27 to TRBJ2-3; 11 bases fit TRBD2. The CDR3 spans 16 residues. Trimming at V came to 7 bases and at J to 0 bases, leaving 6 bases not matched to a gene. Germline CDR1 MNHEY, CDR2 SMNVEV (reference sequence). This CDR3 is CASTWGLAASTDTQYF. CDR3 bases: TGTGCCAGCACCTGGGGACTAGCGGCTAGCACAGATACGCAGTATTTT.

This clone has just one count. The V gene is TRBV5-1, the J gene TRBJ2-2; possibly TRBD1 for D (6 bases). V was shortened by 9 bases and J by 2 bases, with 17 bases between the two germline ends. CDR1 is SGHRS, CDR2 YFSETQ, per germline. The CDR3 consists of 15 residues. In nucleotides, the CDR3 is TGCGCCACCACTGAACGGACAGTTAACACCGGGGAGCTGTTTTTT. Amino acids: CATTERTVNTGELFF.

The chain joins TRBV5-1 to TRBJ2-1; D is ambiguous. CDR3 length: 14 amino acids. Germline CDR1 and CDR2: SGHRS and YFSETQ. V lost 4 bases and J 2 bases, leaving 10 bases between the germline ends. This CDR3 is CASSRLDTYNEQFF. DNA for the CDR3: TGCGCCAGCAGCCGGTTGGATACCTACAATGAGCAGTTCTTC.

V and J are TRBV4-3 and TRBJ1-4; TRBD1 matches at 8 bases. V trimming: 1 base; J trimming: 7 bases; junction bases outside the gene matches: 5. Germline V gives CDR1 LGHNA, CDR2 YSLEER. The length of the CDR3 is 15 residues. The CDR3 region has the DNA TGCGCCAGCAGCCAAGGAGGACAGGGCGGTGAAAAACTGTTTTTT. It yields the protein CASSQGGQGGEKLFF.

This chain links TRBV2 with TRBJ2-1, with D perhaps matching TRBD1 (6 bases). V gave up 3 bases and J gave up 9 bases, with 12 bases separating them. There are 13 residues in the CDR3. The germline CDR1 and CDR2 sequences are SNHLY and FYNNEI. The CDR3 spells CASSDTGLGEQFF. The CDR3 nucleotides are TGTGCCAGCAGTGACACAGGGTTGGGTGAGCAGTTCTTC.

J is TRBJ2-3 and V is TRBV20-1, with D unresolved. This CDR3 spans 11 amino acids. V was pared by 6 bases and J by 2 bases, with 6 bases between. Germline V gives CDR1 DFQATT, CDR2 SNEGSKA (reference sequence). CDR3 amino acids: CSASNTDTQYF. The CDR3 DNA reads as TGCAGTGCGAGTAACACAGATACGCAGTATTTT.

This rearrangement joins TRBV2 to TRBJ1-1, with 7 positions matching TRBD1. V dropped 8 bases and J dropped 1; count of bases not matched to a gene: 7. Germline V gene data show CDR1 as SNHLY and CDR2 as FYNNEI. The CDR3 spans 14 residues. The CDR3 sequence: CASERDSPNTEAFF. In DNA, the CDR3 is TGTGCCAGCGAAAGGGACAGTCCGAACACTGAAGCTTTCTTT.